The 20 T cell receptor beta chains below all came from one sample that was sequenced in a study of technical replicates of blood from several donors. Some clones are missing from TCRdb's copy, which holds only in-frame ones; the method was immunoSEQ multiplex PCR. The table has just over 95,000 clones, about 94% seen once. Material: T cells isolated from PBMCs. The receptor source for this set is a human donor in good health.

V is TRBV5-1 and J is TRBJ2-2, with D unclear. Germline CDR1 reads SGHRS; CDR2 reads YFSETQ. V was pared by 7 bases and J by 0 bases, with 10 bases between. The CDR3 spans 14 residues. The CDR3 sequence: CASLISTNTGELFF. CDR3 coding DNA: TGCGCCAGCCTGATTAGCACGAACACCGGGGAGCTGTTTTTT.

The CDR3 spells CASSMGALRSGNTIYF. The DNA of the CDR3 is TGTGCCAGTAGTATGGGAGCATTACGCTCTGGAAACACCATATATTTT. The chain couples TRBV19 to TRBJ1-3; D is unresolved. Between the trimmed V and J ends, which lost 3 bases and 0 bases, there was a span of 12 bases. Germline V lookup: CDR1 LNHDA, CDR2 SQIVND (reference sequence). The CDR3 is 16 amino acids.

This chain links TRBV2 with TRBJ1-5, with a possible D match to TRBD1 (5 bases). Germline V lookup: CDR1 SNHLY, CDR2 FYNNEI. CDR3 length equals 14 residues. Trimming took 8 bases from V and 0 from J, leaving 11 bases between them. The CDR3 here is CASSGEVSNQPQHF. Here the CDR3 DNA reads TGTGCCAGCTCGGGGGAGGTTAGCAATCAGCCCCAGCATTTT. Filled out from reference TRBV2 and TRBJ1-5, the complete variable domain reads EPEVTQTPSHQVTQMGQEVILRCVPISNHLYFYWYRQILGQKVEFLVSFYNNEISEKSEIFDDQFSVERPDGSNFTLKIRSTKLEDSAMYFCASSGEVSNQPQHFGDGTRLSIL.

The V gene is TRBV11-2, the J gene TRBJ2-3; D unclear. The CDR3 is made up of 13 amino acids. V shed 3 bases and J shed 2 bases, with 6 bases lying between them. Germline loops: CDR1 SGHAT, CDR2 FQNNGV. CDR3: CASSFTDTDTQYF. The CDR3 DNA sequence: TGTGCCAGCAGCTTCACTGACACAGATACGCAGTATTTT.

The chain carries TRBV27 and TRBJ2-2; D remains ambiguous. V lost 4 bases and J 1 base, leaving 4 bases between the germline ends. The CDR3 is 13 amino acids. Per germline, CDR1 MNHEY and CDR2 SMNVEV (reference sequence). The CDR3 DNA is TGTGCCAGCAGTTGGAGGAACACCGGGGAGCTGTTTTTT. Residues: CASSWRNTGELFF.

The chain recombines TRBV5-1 with TRBJ1-1, with D possibly TRBD1 on 5 matching bases. The V and J ends lost 2 bases and 4 bases respectively, with 12 bases between them. The CDR3 is made up of 14 amino acids. The germline CDR1 and CDR2 sequences are SGHRS and YFSETQ. In DNA form, the CDR3 reads TGCGCCAGCAGCTTCAACGGGGGTAGCACTGAAGCTTTCTTT. Its translation is CASSFNGGSTEAFF.

The rearrangement uses TRBV29-1 and TRBJ2-7; TRBD2 agrees at 7 bases. V shed 5 bases, J shed 3 bases, and the junction held 7 bases outside the gene matches. Per germline, CDR1 SQVTM and CDR2 ANQGSEA. The CDR3 is 13 residues long. Written as DNA, the CDR3 is TGCAGCGTTCTTACGGGGGGATTCTACGAGCAGTACTTC. This encodes CSVLTGGFYEQYF.

The chain has TRBV4-1 and TRBJ2-7; no clear D. Germline V gives CDR1 MGHRA, CDR2 YSYEKL. V was pared by 0 bases and J by 0 bases, with 6 bases between. CDR3 length equals 14 residues. CDR3 DNA: TGCGCCAGCAGCCAAGAGTTCAGCTCCTACGAGCAGTACTTC. It codes for CASSQEFSSYEQYF.

This clone was seen only once. The chain employs TRBV11-3 and TRBJ2-3, with TRBD2 matching 9 bases. CDR1 SGHNT and CDR2 YENEEA come from the germline V gene. There are 15 residues in the CDR3. V lost 3 bases and J lost 2; bases outside the gene matches: 3. The DNA of the CDR3 is TGTGCCAGCAGCTTGACTAGCGGATACACAGATACGCAGTATTTT. Protein sequence: CASSLTSGYTDTQYF.

DNA of the CDR3: TGTGCCTGGGACTCGGGAGCCGGGGAGCTGTTTTTT. It translates to CAWDSGAGELFF. The gene calls are TRBV30 and TRBJ2-2; weak D call: TRBD2 (6 bases). Trimming removed 5 bases at V and 6 bases at J, with 10 bases between. From germline, CDR1 is GTSNPN and CDR2 SVGIG (reference sequence). The CDR3 contains 12 residues.

This chain links TRBV4-2 with TRBJ1-5, with a weak D call TRBD1 (5 bases). CDR1 is LGHNA, CDR2 YNFKEQ, per germline. The CDR3 totals 14 residues. Trimming stripped 1 base from V and 6 bases from J, with 10 bases between. DNA for the CDR3: TGTGCCAGCAGCCAAGGGGGGAGGATTCAGCCCCAGCATTTT. It specifies CASSQGGRIQPQHF.

This chain uses TRBV9 with TRBJ2-1, with D uncertain. Germline CDR1 SGDLS, CDR2 YYNGEE. Trimming stripped 0 bases from V and 0 bases from J, with 7 bases between. The CDR3 covers 15 residues. The CDR3 DNA reads as TGTGCCAGCAGCGTAGAACTTAACTCCTACAATGAGCAGTTCTTC. Amino acids: CASSVELNSYNEQFF.

This clone has a handful of counts. The chain employs TRBV10-2 and TRBJ2-2; TRBD2 matches at 8 bases. CDR3 length equals 15 residues. Germline V gene data show CDR1 as WSHSY and CDR2 as SAAADI. The junction had 7 bases not matched to a gene; V was cut back by 4 bases and J by 6 bases. The CDR3 coding sequence is TGCGCCAGCAGTGGAAGCGGGAGTAATTCCGGGGAGCTGTTTTTT. This encodes CASSGSGSNSGELFF.

The gene calls are TRBV10-3 and TRBJ2-1; D possibly corresponds to TRBD2 (5 bases). Germline CDR1 reads ENHRY; CDR2 reads SYGVKD. The CDR3 sequence is 13 residues long. V lost 6 bases and J lost 5, with 11 bases in between. The CDR3 region has the DNA TGTGCCATCAGACGGGGTCAGAACAATGAGCAGTTCTTC. Its protein product is CAIRRGQNNEQFF.

The chain combines TRBV9 with TRBJ2-2; 12 nucleotides match TRBD2. Germline CDR1 and CDR2: SGDLS and YYNGEE. CDR3 length equals 16 residues. V was pared by 4 bases and J by 6 bases, with 7 bases of the junction left unmatched. Here the CDR3 reads CASSPILAGGPGELFF. The CDR3 coding sequence is TGTGCCAGCAGCCCAATTCTAGCGGGAGGGCCCGGGGAGCTGTTTTTT.

The chain couples TRBV19 to TRBJ2-5; 9 bases line up with TRBD2. Per germline, CDR1 LNHDA and CDR2 SQIVND (reference sequence). This CDR3 contains 15 residues. With V trimmed by 2 bases and J by 5 bases, 6 bases remained unmatched. DNA of the CDR3: TGTGCCAGTAGTATACTCCTAGCGGGACGGGAGACCCAGTACTTC. Translating it yields CASSILLAGRETQYF. Variable domain in full (rest from reference TRBV19 and TRBJ2-5): DGGITQSPKYLFRKEGQNVTLSCEQNLNHDAMYWYRQDPGQGLRLIYYSQIVNDFQKGDIAEGYSVSREKKESFPLTVTSAQKNPTAFYLCASSILLAGRETQYFGPGTRLLVL.

The V gene is TRBV27, the J gene TRBJ1-4; 9 nucleotides agree with TRBD1. V trimming: 0 bases; J trimming: 7 bases; junction bases outside the gene matches: 6. Germline CDR1 is MNHEY and CDR2 is SMNVEV (reference sequence). The CDR3 is 16 residues long. CDR3 coding DNA: TGTGCCAGCAGTTTATCGGGACAGGGTTTAGGTGAAAAACTGTTTTTT. It yields the protein CASSLSGQGLGEKLFF.

This rearrangement joins TRBV18 to TRBJ2-1; TRBD1 agrees at 9 bases. V gave up 4 bases and J gave up 8 bases; unmatched junction bases: 0. From germline, CDR1 is KGHSH and CDR2 LQKENI. This CDR3 is 12 amino acids long. The CDR3 coding sequence is TGTGCCAGCTCACGGGACAGGGATGAGCAGTTCTTC. Translating it yields CASSRDRDEQFF. Filled out from reference TRBV18 and TRBJ2-1, the complete variable domain reads NAGVMQNPRHLVRRRGQEARLRCSPMKGHSHVYWYRQLPEEGLKFMVYLQKENIIDESGMPKERFSAEFPKEGPSILRIQQVVRGDSAAYFCASSRDRDEQFFGPGTRLTVL.

This clone showed up just a few times. This sequence joins TRBV7-9 and TRBJ1-1; possibly TRBD1 for D (5 bases). The germline V gene encodes CDR1 SEHNR and CDR2 FQNEAQ (reference sequence). Deletions cut 3 bases from V and 7 bases from J, with 15 bases between. There are 14 residues in the CDR3. In DNA, the CDR3 is TGTGCCAGCAGCTTCACAGATCAGGGAAATGAAGCTTTCTTT. As protein: CASSFTDQGNEAFF. The full variable domain, its missing parts supplied by reference TRBV7-9 and TRBJ1-1, is DTGVSQNPRHKITKRGQNVTFRCDPISEHNRLYWYRQTLGQGPEFLTYFQNEAQLEKSRLLSDRFSAERPKGSFSTLEIQRTEQGDSAMYLCASSFTDQGNEAFFGQGTRLTVV.

This clone has only one observation. This chain links TRBV11-2 with TRBJ2-3; 11 bases line up with TRBD2. CDR1 is SGHAT and CDR2 is FQNNGV in the germline V gene. The CDR3 is made up of 15 amino acids. Trimming cost V 5 bases and J 5 bases; bases outside gene matches: 6. The CDR3 sequence is CASSRLAGKVDTQYF. CDR3 sequence (DNA): TGTGCCAGCAGCCGACTAGCGGGAAAGGTAGATACGCAGTATTTT.